The clone carrying this T cell receptor beta chain was seen only a few times. Its matching antigen is unknown. This specimen comes from a study of shared clonotypes between healthy human individuals. Findings and limits, study-wide: All-four-donor shared clonotypes had higher generation probabilities than non-shared clonotypes did.

The length of the CDR3 is 17 residues. V lost 6 bases, J lost 0 bases, and 9 bases stayed unmatched. Germline CDR1 is LNHDA and CDR2 is SQIVND (reference sequence). Each of the donors was a healthy adult who was HIV-negative and had not had a recent acute infection or vaccination. On sorted subsets, replicate PCRs used 150 to 250 ng DNA, or tens of thousands of T cell genomes. Data came from immunoSEQ multiplex PCR; TCRdb stores just in-frame clones and leaves some out. The sample contains roughly 760,000 clones, about 74% of which appear only once. Sequencing was performed on memory CD4+ T cells sorted from blood. Subset defined: CD45RA-negative fraction. The rearrangement uses TRBV19 and TRBJ2-2; 8 nucleotides agree with TRBD2. This clonotype was obtained from a woman between 25 and 40 years old in good health. The CDR3: CASRQGLDFANTGELFF. The CDR3 bases are TGTGCCAGTAGGCAGGGACTAGATTTTGCGAACACCGGGGAGCTGTTTTTT.